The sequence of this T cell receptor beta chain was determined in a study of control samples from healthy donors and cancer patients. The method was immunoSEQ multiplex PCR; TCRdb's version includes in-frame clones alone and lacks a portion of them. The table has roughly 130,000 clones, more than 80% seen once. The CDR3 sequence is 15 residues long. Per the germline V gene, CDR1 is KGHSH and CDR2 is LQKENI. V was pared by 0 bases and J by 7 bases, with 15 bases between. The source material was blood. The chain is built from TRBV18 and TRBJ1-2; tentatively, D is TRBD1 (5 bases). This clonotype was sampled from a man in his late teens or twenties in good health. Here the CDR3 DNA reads TGTGCCAGCTCACCACCGGCAGGGCTTGTGGGTGGCTACACCTTC. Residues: CASSPPAGLVGGYTF.